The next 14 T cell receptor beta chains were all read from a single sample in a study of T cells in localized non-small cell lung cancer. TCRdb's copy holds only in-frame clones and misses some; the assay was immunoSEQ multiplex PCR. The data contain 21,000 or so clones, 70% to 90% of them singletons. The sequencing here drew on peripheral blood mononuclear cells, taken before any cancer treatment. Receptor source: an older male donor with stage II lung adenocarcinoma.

The CDR3 here is CASSPPQGFNTEAFF. For the CDR3, the DNA is TGTGCCAGCAGCCCTCCACAGGGGTTTAACACTGAAGCTTTCTTT. V is TRBV7-9 and J is TRBJ1-1; TRBD1 agrees at 7 bases. Unmatched junction bases numbered 8, after V lost 5 bases and J lost 2 bases. This CDR3 region has 15 residues. CDR1 and CDR2 from the germline V gene are SEHNR and FQNEAQ (reference sequence).

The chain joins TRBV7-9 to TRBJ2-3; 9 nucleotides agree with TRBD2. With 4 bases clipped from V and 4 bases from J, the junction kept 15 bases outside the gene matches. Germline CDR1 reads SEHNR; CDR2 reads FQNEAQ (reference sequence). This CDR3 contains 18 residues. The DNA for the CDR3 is TGTGCCAGCAGCTATCCCGGGACTATTAGCGGGAGAGCAGATACGCAGTATTTT. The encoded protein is CASSYPGTISGRADTQYF.

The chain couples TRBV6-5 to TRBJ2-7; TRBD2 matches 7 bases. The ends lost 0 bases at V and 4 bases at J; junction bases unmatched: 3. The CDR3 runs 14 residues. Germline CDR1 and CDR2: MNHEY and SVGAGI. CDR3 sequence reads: CASSYSGRTYEQYF. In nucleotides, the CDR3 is TGTGCCAGCAGTTACTCCGGGAGGACGTACGAGCAGTACTTC.

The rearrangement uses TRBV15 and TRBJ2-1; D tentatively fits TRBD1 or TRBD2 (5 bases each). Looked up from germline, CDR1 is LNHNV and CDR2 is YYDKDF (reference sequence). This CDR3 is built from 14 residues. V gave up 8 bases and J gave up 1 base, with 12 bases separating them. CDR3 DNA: TGTGCCACCGCCCCGGGGCCATCCTACAATGAGCAGTTCTTC. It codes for CATAPGPSYNEQFF.

The CDR3 DNA reads TGCGCCAGCAGTGACGGGACAGGGGGTTCCTACGAGCAGTACTTC. Translated: CASSDGTGGSYEQYF. V is TRBV10-1 and J is TRBJ2-7; TRBD1 agrees at 11 bases. Germline assignment: CDR1 WNHNN and CDR2 SYGVQD (reference sequence). This CDR3 is built from 15 residues. Unmatched junction bases numbered 2, after V lost 3 bases and J lost 1 base.

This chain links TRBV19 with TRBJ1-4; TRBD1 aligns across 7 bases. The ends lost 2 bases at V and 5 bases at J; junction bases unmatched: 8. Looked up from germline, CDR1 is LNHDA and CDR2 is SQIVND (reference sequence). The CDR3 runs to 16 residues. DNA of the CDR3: TGTGCCAGTAGTATACTTCACAGGGGACCAAATGAAAAACTGTTTTTT. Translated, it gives CASSILHRGPNEKLFF. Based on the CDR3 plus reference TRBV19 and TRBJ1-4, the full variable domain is DGGITQSPKYLFRKEGQNVTLSCEQNLNHDAMYWYRQDPGQGLRLIYYSQIVNDFQKGDIAEGYSVSREKKESFPLTVTSAQKNPTAFYLCASSILHRGPNEKLFFGSGTQLSVL.

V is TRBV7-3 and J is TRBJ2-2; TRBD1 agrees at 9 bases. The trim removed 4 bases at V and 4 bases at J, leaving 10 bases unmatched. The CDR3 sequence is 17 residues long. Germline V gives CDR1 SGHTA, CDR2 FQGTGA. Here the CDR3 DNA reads TGTGCCAGCAGCTCCTCCGGGACAGGGCTGATCACCGGGGAGCTGTTTTTT. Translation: CASSSSGTGLITGELFF.

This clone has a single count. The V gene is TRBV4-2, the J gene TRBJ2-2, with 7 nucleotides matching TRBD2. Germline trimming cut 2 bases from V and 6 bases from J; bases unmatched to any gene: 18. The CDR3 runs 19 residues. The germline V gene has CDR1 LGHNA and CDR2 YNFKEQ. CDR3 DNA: TGTGCCAGCAGCCAATTGGGGCGGGGGAGCGGGATTAGGGCCGGGGAGCTGTTTTTT. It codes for CASSQLGRGSGIRAGELFF.

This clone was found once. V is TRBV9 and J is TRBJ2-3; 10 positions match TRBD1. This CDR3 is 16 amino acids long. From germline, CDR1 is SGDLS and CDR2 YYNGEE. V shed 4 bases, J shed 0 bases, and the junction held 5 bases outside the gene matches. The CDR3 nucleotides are TGTGCCAGCAGCTTCGGGACAGGGGCGAGCACAGATACGCAGTATTTT. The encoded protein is CASSFGTGASTDTQYF.

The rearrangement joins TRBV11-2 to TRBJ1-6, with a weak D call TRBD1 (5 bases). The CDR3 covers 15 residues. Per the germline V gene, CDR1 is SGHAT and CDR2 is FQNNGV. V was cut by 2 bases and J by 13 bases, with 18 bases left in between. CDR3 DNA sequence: TGTGCCAGCAGCTTAAGGGCCCTACCGGGGGGGCCCCTCCACTTT. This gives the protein CASSLRALPGGPLHF. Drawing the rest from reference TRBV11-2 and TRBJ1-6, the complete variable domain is EAGVAQSPRYKIIEKRQSVAFWCNPISGHATLYWYQQILGQGPKLLIQFQNNGVVDDSQLPKDRFSAERLKGVDSTLKIQPAKLEDSAVYLCASSLRALPGGPLHFGNGTRLTVT.

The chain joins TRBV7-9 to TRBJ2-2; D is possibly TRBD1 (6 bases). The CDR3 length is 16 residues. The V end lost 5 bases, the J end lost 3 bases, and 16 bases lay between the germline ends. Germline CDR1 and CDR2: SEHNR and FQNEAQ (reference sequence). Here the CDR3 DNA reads TGTGCCAGCAGCACCCTTGGGGGCTCGTACACCGGGGAGCTGTTTTTT. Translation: CASSTLGGSYTGELFF. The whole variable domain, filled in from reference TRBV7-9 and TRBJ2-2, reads DTGVSQNPRHKITKRGQNVTFRCDPISEHNRLYWYRQTLGQGPEFLTYFQNEAQLEKSRLLSDRFSAERPKGSFSTLEIQRTEQGDSAMYLCASSTLGGSYTGELFFGEGSRLTVL.

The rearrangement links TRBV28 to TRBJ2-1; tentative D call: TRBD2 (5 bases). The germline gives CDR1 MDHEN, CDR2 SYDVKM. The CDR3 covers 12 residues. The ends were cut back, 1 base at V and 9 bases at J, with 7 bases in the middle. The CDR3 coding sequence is TGTGCCAGCAGTTTATCGGGAACTGAGCAGTTCTTC. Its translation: CASSLSGTEQFF.

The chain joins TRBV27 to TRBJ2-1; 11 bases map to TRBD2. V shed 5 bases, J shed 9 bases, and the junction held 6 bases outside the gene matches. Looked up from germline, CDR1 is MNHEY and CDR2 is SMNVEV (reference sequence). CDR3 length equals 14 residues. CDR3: CASSRSGRATEQFF. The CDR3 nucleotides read TGTGCCAGCAGTCGTAGCGGGAGGGCCACTGAGCAGTTCTTC.

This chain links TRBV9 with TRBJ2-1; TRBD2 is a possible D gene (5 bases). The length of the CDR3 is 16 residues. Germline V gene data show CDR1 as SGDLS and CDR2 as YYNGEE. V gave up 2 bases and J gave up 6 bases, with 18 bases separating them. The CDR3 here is CASSVVVGGRLNEQFF. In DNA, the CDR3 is TGTGCCAGCAGCGTCGTAGTCGGAGGCAGACTCAATGAGCAGTTCTTC.